This T cell receptor (beta chain) is drawn from a study of identical twins. Overall study results and limits: Cord blood's abundant beta clonotypes had fewer insertions, unlike memory repertoires.

Germline V gene sequence: CDR1 LNHNV, CDR2 YYDKDF (reference sequence). The CDR3 sequence is 15 residues long. The V end lost 6 bases, the J end lost 3 bases, and 18 bases lay between the germline ends. Only healthy Caucasians were enrolled as donors. In TCRdb, the 5' RACE reads were re-called with MiXCR into one record per CDR3 protein. The sample includes more than 650,000 distinct CDR3 sequences, around 6.1% of them seen just once. This clonotype was seen many times. The antigen remains undetermined. V and J are TRBV15 and TRBJ2-7, with a possible D match to TRBD2 (6 bases). What was sequenced was naive T cells sorted from blood. The receptor was isolated from a man aged 18 to 30 in good health. This CDR3 is CATSLEGATGYEQYF. DNA of the CDR3: TGTGCCACCAGTTTGGAGGGCGCGACGGGCTACGAGCAGTACTTC.